What follows are 17 T cell receptor beta chains derived from one specimen sequenced in a study of siplizumab effects on memory and regulatory T cells. Generated by immunoSEQ multiplex PCR, the TCRdb table keeps only in-frame clones and is missing some. The table lists 70,000 to 90,000 clones, about 92% of them singletons. Specimen: CD8+ T cells sorted from blood. Receptor source: a human donor in good health.

The J gene is TRBJ1-6, the V gene TRBV28; tentative D call: TRBD1 (5 bases). Germline V gene sequence: CDR1 MDHEN, CDR2 SYDVKM. With 2 bases removed from V and 7 bases from J, the gap between germline ends came to 9 bases. The CDR3 runs to 14 residues. The CDR3 sequence: CASSLQGANSPLHF. CDR3 DNA sequence: TGTGCCAGCAGTTTACAGGGTGCCAATTCACCCCTCCACTTT.

The J gene is TRBJ1-2, the V gene TRBV6-5; D may be TRBD1 (5 bases). This CDR3 has 14 residues. Germline CDR1 MNHEY, CDR2 SVGAGI. The V end was cut by 2 bases, the J end by 2 bases, with 9 bases between. The CDR3 coding sequence is TGTGCCAGCAGTTACGGTGACAGCAACTATGGCTACACCTTC. As protein: CASSYGDSNYGYTF.

The chain recombines TRBV6-5 with TRBJ2-7; D is ambiguous. The CDR3 contains 14 residues. Germline V gives CDR1 MNHEY, CDR2 SVGAGI. With 2 bases removed from V and 1 base from J, the gap between germline ends came to 9 bases. DNA for the CDR3: TGTGCCAGCAGTTACGGGTACGGGTCCTACGAGCAGTACTTC. Protein sequence: CASSYGYGSYEQYF.

J is TRBJ2-7 and V is TRBV16; tentative D call: TRBD2 (6 bases). The length of the CDR3 is 14 residues. V lost 4 bases, J lost 2 bases, and 12 bases lay in between. The germline V gene has CDR1 KGHSY and CDR2 FQNENV. CDR3 DNA: TGTGCCAGCAGCCCCGGGGAGGTACCCTACGAGCAGTACTTC. Protein: CASSPGEVPYEQYF.

The rearrangement joins TRBV30 to TRBJ2-7; D gene uncertain. CDR1 and CDR2 (germline): GTSNPN, SVGIG (reference sequence). The CDR3 is 12 amino acids. Trimming took 2 bases from V and 5 from J, leaving 10 bases between them. Here the CDR3 reads CAWSPTPDEQYF. DNA for the CDR3: TGTGCCTGGAGTCCGACCCCAGACGAGCAGTACTTC. The whole variable domain, remainder taken from reference TRBV30 and TRBJ2-7, is SQTIHQWPATLVQPVGSPLSLECTVEGTSNPNLYWYRQAAGRGLQLLFYSVGIGQISSEVPQNLSASRPQDRQFILSSKKLLLSDSGFYLCAWSPTPDEQYFGPGTRLTVT.

As regards this clone: An end of the junction differs from the germline gene, which may be a read error. Other DNA sequences within the sample encode an identical CDR3. The gene calls are TRBV4-1 and TRBJ2-2; unclear D gene. The germline V gene encodes CDR1 MGHRA and CDR2 YSYEKL. This CDR3 is 15 amino acids long. The CDR3 reads CASSQGSGYAGELFF. As DNA, the CDR3 is TGTGCCAGCAGCCAAGGGTCGGGTTACGCCGGGGAGCTGTTTTTT.

The chain uses TRBV7-7 and TRBJ1-1; D not certain. The CDR3 is 13 residues long. Trimming left V 5 bases short and J 0 bases short, with 7 bases between. Germline V gene data show CDR1 as SSHAT and CDR2 as FNYEAQ (reference sequence). The CDR3 loop reads CASSTSMNTEAFF. Written as DNA, the CDR3 is TGTGCCAGCAGCACCTCGATGAACACTGAAGCTTTCTTT.

The rearrangement uses TRBV28 and TRBJ1-3; perhaps TRBD1 as D (5 bases). The V gene's germline CDR1 is MDHEN and CDR2 SYDVKM. This CDR3 region has 11 residues. CDR3 in DNA: TGTGGGGGCGGTTCGGGAAACACCATATATTTT. Its translation is CGGGSGNTIYF. The whole variable domain, filled in from reference TRBV28 and TRBJ1-3, reads DVKVTQSSRYLVKRTGEKVFLECVQDMDHENMFWYRQDPGLGLRLIYFSYDVKMKEKGDIPEGYSVSREKKERFSLILESASTNQTSMYLCGGGSGNTIYFGEGSWLTVV.

The J gene is TRBJ2-3, the V gene TRBV28; D ambiguous. This CDR3 spans 12 amino acids. Germline CDR1 MDHEN, CDR2 SYDVKM. V gave up 6 bases and J gave up 1 base, with 5 bases separating them. CDR3 coding DNA: TGTGCCAGCAGCCAGGGCACAGATACGCAGTATTTT. Translation gives CASSQGTDTQYF. Full variable domain (rest looked up from reference TRBV28 and TRBJ2-3): DVKVTQSSRYLVKRTGEKVFLECVQDMDHENMFWYRQDPGLGLRLIYFSYDVKMKEKGDIPEGYSVSREKKERFSLILESASTNQTSMYLCASSQGTDTQYFGPGTRLTVL.

The chain links TRBV5-1 to TRBJ1-2; 10 bases fit TRBD1. J gave up 1 base and V 3 bases, and 6 bases lay outside the gene matches. The germline gives CDR1 SGHRS, CDR2 YFSETQ. CDR3 size: 16 residues. DNA for the CDR3: TGCGCCAGCAGCTCCGGGACAGGGGACAGTAACTATGGCTACACCTTC. Translation gives CASSSGTGDSNYGYTF.

The chain recombines TRBV5-1 with TRBJ2-1, with a tentative D call TRBD1 (5 bases). The V end was cut by 3 bases, the J end by 0 bases, with 31 bases between. There are 22 residues in the CDR3. CDR1 is SGHRS, CDR2 YFSETQ, per germline. The CDR3 DNA follows: TGCGCCAGCAGCTGGTCTGCCTTGCAAGGTGCAGGGCTCTCCTACTCCTACAATGAGCAGTTCTTC. Translated: CASSWSALQGAGLSYSYNEQFF.

This sequence joins TRBV7-9 and TRBJ2-3; the D gene is possibly TRBD2 (5 bases). The CDR3 totals 13 residues. Per the germline V gene, CDR1 is SEHNR and CDR2 is FQNEAQ (reference sequence). V lost 5 bases and J lost 6, with 12 bases in between. The CDR3 bases are TGTGCCAGCAGCACTGGACTGGACGATACGCAGTATTTT. This sequence encodes CASSTGLDDTQYF.

This clone was recorded only once. The chain combines TRBV9 with TRBJ1-3; possible D gene TRBD1, 5 bases. V was pared by 7 bases and J by 0 bases, with 11 bases between. Germline V gives CDR1 SGDLS, CDR2 YYNGEE. The CDR3 contains 14 residues. The CDR3 reads CASSPGPSGNTIYF. In DNA, the CDR3 is TGTGCCAGCTCCCCGGGGCCCTCTGGAAACACCATATATTTT.

This clone was counted a single time. The chain has TRBV28 and TRBJ2-1; a weak D match, TRBD2 (7 bases). Germline values: CDR1 MDHEN, CDR2 SYDVKM. Trimming removed 10 bases from V and 4 bases from J, with 11 bases in between. The length of the CDR3 is 12 residues. The CDR3 DNA reads as TGTGCCACTAGGGGGGGGTACAATGAGCAGTTCTTC. Translated: CATRGGYNEQFF.

The chain is built from TRBV27 and TRBJ2-7; D gene ambiguous. CDR3 size: 13 residues. Germline CDR1 and CDR2: MNHEY and SMNVEV (reference sequence). Trimming stripped 7 bases from V and 5 bases from J, with 15 bases between. CDR3 region: CASTNALGNEQYF. CDR3 nucleotides: TGTGCCAGCACGAACGCTTTGGGTAACGAGCAGTACTTC.

The rearrangement joins TRBV25-1 to TRBJ2-1; the D is unclear. This CDR3 has 13 residues. In germline, CDR1 is MGHDK, CDR2 SYGVNS. Trimming stripped 4 bases from V and 7 bases from J, with 11 bases between. The CDR3 spells CASSGRSRNEQFF. Here the CDR3 DNA reads TGTGCCAGCAGTGGCCGGTCCCGAAATGAGCAGTTCTTC.

This chain links TRBV5-5 with TRBJ1-2, with D possibly matching TRBD1 (6 bases). V was cut by 2 bases and J by 8 bases, with 19 bases left in between. CDR3 length: 15 amino acids. Germline-derived CDR1 and CDR2 are SGHKS and YYEKEE (reference sequence). CDR3 DNA sequence: TGTGCCAGCAGCTTAACAACAGGGACCTCTCGGGGCTACACCTTC. Protein product: CASSLTTGTSRGYTF.